This T cell receptor beta chain was recorded in a study of OX40 agonist ivuxolimab in advanced cancers. Trimming at V came to 2 bases and at J to 5 bases, leaving 4 bases not matched to a gene. Looked up from germline, CDR1 is LNHNV and CDR2 is YYDKDF (reference sequence). This CDR3 is built from 14 residues. The assay was immunoSEQ multiplex PCR, and TCRdb's table has in-frame clones only and misses some. The repertoire holds about 96,000 clones, under 85% seen once, with roughly 5.8% in the top ten. The chain employs TRBV15 and TRBJ1-1; 8 nucleotides line up with TRBD1. This receptor was obtained from an adult with an advanced solid tumor such as melanoma, head and neck, liver or kidney cancer. The input for sequencing was CD4+ or CD8+ T cells sorted from blood, taken in a trial of the OX40 agonist ivuxolimab. The CDR3 reads CATSRNRGGTEAFF. In nucleotides, the CDR3 is TGTGCCACCAGCAGAAACAGGGGGGGTACTGAAGCTTTCTTT.